The 32 T cell receptor beta chains reported below all come from one sample, sequenced in a study of identical twins. One entry per CDR3 protein, called by TCRdb with MiXCR from the 5' RACE reads. The sample shows under 800,000 distinct CDR3 sequences, approximately 21% of them seen only once. Separately, the same data were catalogued under a study of T cells expressing NK-cell markers.

Sample: PBMCs. These TCRs come from a woman aged 18-35 years in good health.

This sequence joins TRBV5-1 and TRBJ2-3; D call uncertain. The CDR3 length is 16 residues. The V gene lost 0 bases and the J gene lost 1 base, with 12 bases spanning the gap. Germline CDR1 is SGHRS and CDR2 is YFSETQ. The CDR3 protein is CASSLARRLGTDTQYF. In nucleotides, the CDR3 is TGCGCCAGCAGCTTGGCTCGGCGGCTGGGCACAGATACGCAGTATTTT. Together with reference TRBV5-1 and TRBJ2-3, the CDR3 gives the full variable domain: KAGVTQTPRYLIKTRGQQVTLSCSPISGHRSVSWYQQTPGQGLQFLFEYFSETQRNKGNFPGRFSGRQFSNSRSEMNVSTLELGDSALYLCASSLARRLGTDTQYFGPGTRLTVL.

This clonotype has just a few counts. The chain recombines TRBV6-5 with TRBJ2-5; 8 positions match TRBD2. This CDR3 has 15 residues. Germline V lookup: CDR1 MNHEY, CDR2 SVGAGI. Trimming cost V 2 bases and J 4 bases; bases outside gene matches: 6. Here the CDR3 reads CASSYSGGAGETQYF. Written as DNA, the CDR3 is TGTGCCAGCAGTTACAGCGGGGGCGCCGGAGAGACCCAGTACTTC.

This clonotype was observed a handful of times. V and J are TRBV7-2 and TRBJ2-7; D remains unclear. This CDR3 region has 14 residues. V was clipped by 2 bases and J by 4 bases, with 12 bases between them. Germline CDR1 is SGHTA and CDR2 is FQGNSA. DNA of the CDR3: TGTGCCAGCAGCTTAACCCCGGGTCCGTACGAGCAGTACTTC. Amino acids: CASSLTPGPYEQYF.

The sample holds many counts of this clonotype. The J gene is TRBJ2-4, the V gene TRBV6-1; 7 bases align to TRBD1. Germline loops: CDR1 MNHNS, CDR2 SASEGT. The CDR3 consists of 13 residues. J lost 7 bases, V lost 7 bases, and 7 bases had no gene match. CDR3 sequence reads: CASTRQGGNIQYF. Here the CDR3 DNA reads TGTGCCAGCACAAGACAGGGTGGGAACATTCAGTACTTC.

The rearrangement links TRBV11-2 to TRBJ2-1; 11 nucleotides align to TRBD2. Looked up from germline, CDR1 is SGHAT and CDR2 is FQNNGV. CDR3 size: 16 residues. V shed 1 base and J 4 bases; nucleotides not matched to a gene: 3. CDR3 in DNA: TGTGCCAGCAGCTTAGGGATAGCGGGGGGGTACAATGAGCAGTTCTTC. It translates to CASSLGIAGGYNEQFF.

The chain couples TRBV20-1 to TRBJ2-1, with 14 positions matching TRBD2. The CDR3 is made up of 16 amino acids. Germline V gene lookup returns CDR1 DFQATT and CDR2 SNEGSKA (reference sequence). The ends lost 6 bases at V and 2 bases at J; junction bases unmatched: 6. CDR3 nucleotides: TGCAGTGCCCAGGGACTAGCGGGAGCCGCCTACAATGAGCAGTTCTTC. Protein sequence: CSAQGLAGAAYNEQFF.

The gene calls are TRBV20-1 and TRBJ2-6; the D is unclear. CDR3 length equals 13 residues. V shed 2 bases and J shed 1 base, with 3 bases lying between them. Germline loops: CDR1 DFQATT, CDR2 SNEGSKA (reference sequence). CDR3 coding DNA: TGCAGTGCTAGACTTTCTGGGGCCAACGTCCTGACTTTC. Translated, it gives CSARLSGANVLTF.

The chain carries TRBV20-1 and TRBJ2-3, with D unclear. CDR3 size: 16 residues. V was clipped by 5 bases and J by 1 base, with 19 bases between them. In germline, CDR1 is DFQATT, CDR2 SNEGSKA (reference sequence). CDR3 sequence (DNA): TGCAGTGCTTCGTACGACAAGTGGTCCCGCACAGATACGCAGTATTTT. This translates into CSASYDKWSRTDTQYF.

This chain joins TRBV6-5 and TRBJ1-2, with D tentatively TRBD1 (5 bases). The V gene's germline CDR1 is MNHEY and CDR2 SVGAGI. The CDR3 runs 13 residues. V dropped 5 bases and J dropped 7 bases, with 14 bases sitting between them. The CDR3 spells CASSTGTERGYTF. The CDR3 DNA reads TGTGCCAGCAGTACTGGGACCGAGCGTGGCTACACCTTC.

This clonotype was observed a handful of times. V gene TRBV2 combines with J gene TRBJ1-2, with D possibly matching TRBD1 (6 bases). Germline-derived CDR1 and CDR2 are SNHLY and FYNNEI. The CDR3 sequence is 13 residues long. V gave up 4 bases and J gave up 8 bases, with 14 bases separating them. CDR3 nucleotide sequence: TGTGCCAGCAGTGGATGGACAGCCGGGGGCTACACCTTC. Residues: CASSGWTAGGYTF.

The gene calls are TRBV11-2 and TRBJ2-1, with TRBD1 matching over 8 bases. The CDR3 consists of 19 residues. Losses at the gene ends were 3 bases for V and 1 base for J; bases not matched to a gene: 14. Germline CDR1 reads SGHAT; CDR2 reads FQNNGV. The CDR3 is CASSFPRTGSLRSYNEQFF. CDR3 sequence (DNA): TGTGCCAGCAGCTTCCCACGGACAGGGTCCCTGCGGTCCTACAATGAGCAGTTCTTC.

This clonotype has a single count. The genes are TRBV3-1 and TRBJ2-2; 8 positions match TRBD2. From germline, CDR1 is LGHDT and CDR2 YNNKEL (reference sequence). The J segment lost 4 bases and the V segment lost 0 bases, leaving 4 bases of the junction unmatched. CDR3 length: 16 residues. The CDR3 loop is CASSQDRTSSTGELFF. The CDR3 bases are TGTGCCAGCAGCCAAGACAGGACTAGCAGCACCGGGGAGCTGTTTTTT.

This chain connects TRBV4-2 to TRBJ2-7; no clear D gene. This CDR3 has 13 residues. The germline V and J ends were trimmed by 0 bases and 5 bases, with 8 bases remaining between them. Germline CDR1 and CDR2: LGHNA and YNFKEQ. The CDR3 reads CASSQESPDEQYF. The CDR3 DNA is TGTGCCAGCAGCCAAGAAAGTCCCGACGAGCAGTACTTC.

This clonotype came up a few times. The rearrangement uses TRBV29-1 and TRBJ2-7; 9 bases are shared with TRBD2. Germline V gives CDR1 SQVTM, CDR2 ANQGSEA. The J segment lost 2 bases and the V segment lost 2 bases, leaving 4 bases of the junction unmatched. This CDR3 contains 14 residues. The CDR3 spells CSVEKVAGAYEQYF. The CDR3 bases are TGCAGCGTTGAAAAGGTAGCGGGAGCCTACGAGCAGTACTTC.

This clonotype was seen only a few times. The rearrangement links TRBV7-2 to TRBJ2-7; a possible D gene is TRBD1 (5 bases). CDR1 is SGHTA, CDR2 FQGNSA, per germline. The V gene lost 1 base and the J gene lost 3 bases, with 10 bases spanning the gap. This CDR3 is built from 14 residues. The CDR3 DNA follows: TGTGCCAGCAGCTTAGTGCTAGGGGTCTACGAGCAGTACTTC. Translation gives CASSLVLGVYEQYF.

The table lists this clonotype with a few counts. The CDR3: CSVSRTSGGYDTQYF. The CDR3 nucleotides are TGCAGCGTTTCCCGGACTAGCGGGGGTTACGATACGCAGTATTTT. The chain recombines TRBV29-1 with TRBJ2-3; 13 positions agree with TRBD2. This CDR3 is built from 15 residues. Germline V lookup: CDR1 SQVTM, CDR2 ANQGSEA. V lost 5 bases, J lost 6 bases, and 8 bases stayed unmatched.

This clonotype showed up just a few times. DNA of the CDR3: TGCAGTGCGGAGGACGGGACTAAACTTTACAATGAGCAGTTCTTC. Its translation: CSAEDGTKLYNEQFF. This chain connects TRBV20-1 to TRBJ2-1; 7 nucleotides agree with TRBD2. The CDR3 extends over 15 amino acids. The J segment lost 4 bases and the V segment lost 6 bases, leaving 12 bases of the junction unmatched. Germline V gives CDR1 DFQATT, CDR2 SNEGSKA (reference sequence).

This clonotype occurred a few times. This sequence joins TRBV12-3 or TRBV12-4 and TRBJ1-2, with D uncertain. The CDR3 runs 10 residues. Trimming cost V 8 bases and J 3 bases, with 4 bases left between them. DNA of the CDR3: TGTGCCAGCCTGGACTATGGCTACACCTTC. Its protein product is CASLDYGYTF.

This chain joins TRBV11-2 and TRBJ2-3, with TRBD1 matching over 8 bases. This CDR3 is built from 16 residues. The V gene's germline CDR1 is SGHAT and CDR2 FQNNGV. V lost 4 bases and J lost 5; bases outside the gene matches: 11. As DNA, the CDR3 is TGTGCCAGCAGCTCCGGACAGGGAGTATTTATAGATACGCAGTATTTT. This translates into CASSSGQGVFIDTQYF.

This clonotype turned up a few times. The CDR3 DNA reads TGCAGTGCTAGCCCTAGCGGGGGGGCGCTGAACATTCAGTACTTC. The encoded protein is CSASPSGGALNIQYF. The rearrangement uses TRBV20-1 and TRBJ2-4; 12 nucleotides line up with TRBD2. This CDR3 has 15 amino acids. Germline loops: CDR1 DFQATT, CDR2 SNEGSKA (reference sequence). With V trimmed by 3 bases and J by 7 bases, 7 bases remained unmatched.

The chain has TRBV6-5 and TRBJ2-7; 7 bases match TRBD1. CDR1 is MNHEY, CDR2 SVGAGI, per germline. This CDR3 is 15 amino acids long. V was pared by 4 bases and J by 7 bases, with 13 bases of the junction left unmatched. CDR3 nucleotides: TGTGCCAGCAGTTTAAGCCGACAGGGTCTGAGTGAGCAGTACTTC. This gives the protein CASSLSRQGLSEQYF.

This clonotype was seen a few times. The chain has TRBV12-3 or TRBV12-4 and TRBJ2-7, with D uncertain. V was shortened by 5 bases and J by 6 bases, with 14 bases between the two germline ends. The CDR3 totals 13 residues. The CDR3 DNA reads TGTGCCAGCAGTCCTTATTGGGGTCCCGAGCAGTACTTC. As protein: CASSPYWGPEQYF.

Many counts were recorded for this clonotype. This chain connects TRBV3-1 to TRBJ2-5; TRBD2 aligns across 8 bases. CDR3 length: 16 residues. J lost 2 bases, V lost 0 bases, and 5 bases had no gene match. CDR1 is LGHDT and CDR2 is YNNKEL in the germline V gene (reference sequence). As DNA, the CDR3 is TGTGCCAGCAGCCAAGAAACTAGCGGCTTTCAAGAGACCCAGTACTTC. The encoded protein is CASSQETSGFQETQYF.

This clonotype showed up just a few times. The J gene is TRBJ2-7, the V gene TRBV7-2; 7 bases agree with TRBD1. Unmatched junction bases numbered 12, after V lost 5 bases and J lost 2 bases. Germline V gene lookup returns CDR1 SGHTA and CDR2 FQGNSA. The CDR3 loop spans 16 amino acids. The CDR3 DNA is TGTGCCAGCAGCCCTTCGGCAGGGGGTATCACCTACGAGCAGTACTTC. This translates into CASSPSAGGITYEQYF.

This clonotype showed up just a few times. The V and J genes are TRBV20-1 and TRBJ2-7; D may be TRBD1 (6 bases). This CDR3 region has 14 residues. Germline assignment: CDR1 DFQATT and CDR2 SNEGSKA (reference sequence). V was shortened by 6 bases and J by 4 bases, with 19 bases between the two germline ends. The CDR3 sequence is CSAPKGDTVYEQYF. CDR3 nucleotides: TGCAGTGCGCCCAAGGGGGATACCGTGTACGAGCAGTACTTC.

The sample holds many counts of this clonotype. The gene calls are TRBV5-1 and TRBJ2-7; maybe TRBD2 (5 bases). This CDR3 contains 14 residues. Looked up from germline, CDR1 is SGHRS and CDR2 is YFSETQ. V was clipped by 2 bases and J by 2 bases, with 11 bases between them. This chain's CDR3 is CASSLLGTPYEQYF. CDR3 DNA: TGCGCCAGCAGCTTACTAGGTACCCCCTACGAGCAGTACTTC.

The chain combines TRBV30 with TRBJ1-6, with 8 bases fitting TRBD1. Trimming cost V 1 base and J 8 bases; bases outside gene matches: 1. The CDR3 has 13 residues. Germline V gene lookup returns CDR1 GTSNPN and CDR2 SVGIG (reference sequence). CDR3 in DNA: TGTGCCTGGAGTGGACAGGGGTATTCACCCCTCCACTTT. Translated, it gives CAWSGQGYSPLHF.

In this sample, this clonotype turned up a few times. The chain carries TRBV3-1 and TRBJ2-3; D is ambiguous. V was cut by 3 bases and J by 6 bases, with 10 bases left in between. There are 13 residues in the CDR3. Germline values: CDR1 LGHDT, CDR2 YNNKEL (reference sequence). The DNA for the CDR3 is TGTGCCAGCAGCCAGGCTAGTGGGGATACGCAGTATTTT. Translated, it gives CASSQASGDTQYF.

This chain joins TRBV6-5 and TRBJ1-1; D gene unclear. In germline, CDR1 is MNHEY, CDR2 SVGAGI. The V and J ends lost 4 bases and 7 bases respectively, with 7 bases between them. The CDR3 is made up of 11 amino acids. The CDR3 nucleotides are TGTGCCAGCAGTTTATACGATGAAGCTTTCTTT. This sequence encodes CASSLYDEAFF.

The chain links TRBV12-3 or TRBV12-4 to TRBJ2-2; perhaps TRBD2 as D (5 bases). V dropped 5 bases and J dropped 5 bases, with 24 bases sitting between them. The CDR3 covers 18 residues. CDR3 region: CASSPLALHLSGTGELFF. As DNA, the CDR3 is TGTGCCAGCAGTCCTCTGGCCCTCCATCTTTCGGGAACCGGGGAGCTGTTTTTT.

This clonotype was seen a few times. The CDR3 coding sequence is TGTGCCAGCACCGCAACCGCCGGCTCCTACAATGAGCAGTTCTTC. Its protein is CASTATAGSYNEQFF. V usage is TRBV25-1 and J usage is TRBJ2-1; the D is unclear. From germline, CDR1 is MGHDK and CDR2 SYGVNS. Trimming left V 7 bases short and J 0 bases short, with 13 bases between. The CDR3 consists of 15 residues.

To note about this clonotype: Since no conserved phenylalanine or tryptophan closes the CDR3, a read error is the likely cause. No DNA is shown, since the ends of the CDR3 on it are uncertain; the CDR3 is the one TCRdb lists. The chain recombines TRBV3-1 with TRBJ2-7. Germline CDR1 LGHDT, CDR2 YNNKEL (reference sequence). With termini counted, the CDR3 has 10 amino acids. The CDR3 here is CASSQWQTIR.